A selection of T cell receptor beta chains follows, all from one sample in a study of OX40 agonist ivuxolimab in advanced cancers. TCRdb keeps only in-frame clones here, not all; method: immunoSEQ multiplex PCR. This table holds 50,000 to 65,000 clones, 87% found once. Source: CD4+ or CD8+ T cells sorted from blood, taken in a trial of the OX40 agonist ivuxolimab. The receptor source for this set is an adult with an advanced solid tumor such as melanoma, head and neck, liver or kidney cancer. CDR3s leave out the opening cysteine and the closing phenylalanine or tryptophan.

>12|TRBJ1-1|TRBV9
ASSVGVGDTEAF
>13|TRBJ1-1|TRBV7-6
ASSAQGSWSTEAF
>12|TRBJ2-3|TRBV29-1
SVDQAGLGDTQY
>13|TRBJ2-7|TRBV18
ASSSDRGRGYEQY
>11|TRBJ2-5|TRBV18
ASSPRLEETQY
>15|TRBJ1-2|TRBV9
ASSPGGQGEKNYGYT
>14|TRBJ2-1|TRBV5-6
ASSTRTGAVWNEQF
>12|TRBJ1-2|TRBV12-5
ASGPHGRGWGYT
>14|TRBJ1-5|TRBV10-1
AIIFPGHHRWQPQH
>11|TRBJ1-2|TRBV4-1
ASSQGDIYGYT
>13|TRBJ1-6|TRBV11-2
ASSIRTLTDSPLH
>13|TRBJ1-5|TRBV5-5
ASSSTGISNQPQH
>13|TRBJ2-7|TRBV14
ASSQDRLRGNEQY
>12|TRBJ1-2|TRBV6-1
ASSVDRTNYGYT
>11|TRBJ2-5|TRBV27
ASRAGGEETQY
>12|TRBJ1-1|TRBV5-1
ASSSGPGPPEAF
>10|TRBJ2-7|TRBV7-6
ASSLNRDEQY
>11|TRBJ2-5|TRBV18
ASSPRGRETQY
>12|TRBJ1-2|TRBV7-8
ASSIAAGVSGYT
>12|TRBJ2-1|TRBV19
ASIRPRGYNEQF
>15|TRBJ2-6|TRBV5-1
ASSLFGTIRGANVLT
>15|TRBJ1-4|TRBV6-1
ASSEFSLGTGMKELF
>14|TRBJ1-3|TRBV7-9
ASSSSKEGAGNTIY
>14|TRBJ1-5|TRBV25-1
ASSEKGFRSNQPQH
>12|TRBJ1-1|TRBV5-1
ASSGTGGGTEAF
>14|TRBJ1-5|TRBV15
ATSRDWRPNNQPQH
>12|TRBJ1-3|TRBV6-5
ASSTLNSGNTIY
>14|TRBJ2-2|TRBV28
ASSPFGEGVTGELF
>14|TRBJ2-5|TRBV5-4
ASSLGTSGGQETQY
>12|TRBJ2-5|TRBV5-1
ASSPLRGQETQY
>11|TRBJ1-5|TRBV10-3
AIRDSHNQPQH
>12|TRBJ1-4|TRBV4-2
ASSQAQSNEKLF
>12|TRBJ2-3|TRBV30
AWNPGLATDTQY
>11|TRBJ2-1|TRBV7-2
ASSLSAVNEQF
>15|TRBJ1-5|TRBV5-6
ASSLGGFAGYNQPQH
>11|TRBJ2-1|TRBV19
ASRRGQGREQF
>12|TRBJ1-5|TRBV19
ASSETGINQPQH
>10|TRBJ2-1|TRBV7-6
ASSLGDDEQF
>13|TRBJ1-2|TRBV6-1
ASSEAWQSVYGYT
>12|TRBJ1-6|TRBV6-1
ASSPGQGSSPLH
>13|TRBJ2-5|TRBV28
ASSSSQGRRETQY
>12|TRBJ2-2|TRBV6-1
ASSGRQNTGELF